This entry lists 16 T cell receptor beta chains sequenced from one sample in a study of blood T cell repertoires in COVID-19. The table came from immunoSEQ multiplex PCR; TCRdb's copy has only in-frame clones and leaves some out. Of 250,000 to 300,000 clones detected, roughly 84% appear once; the ten largest clones hold around 4%. The sequencing input was peripheral blood. Every receptor here comes from a man between 60 and 75 years old with acute or convalescent COVID-19.

This clone was counted only a few times. The chain carries TRBV5-1 and TRBJ1-3; D might be TRBD1 (6 bases). Germline values: CDR1 SGHRS, CDR2 YFSETQ. The CDR3 runs to 16 residues. Trimming pared 4 bases from V and 4 bases from J, leaving 18 bases between. The CDR3 DNA reads as TGCGCCAGCAGCGCTAACATCCAGGGGAGAGGAAACACCATATATTTT. Protein: CASSANIQGRGNTIYF.

The chain links TRBV27 to TRBJ2-7; 8 positions agree with TRBD1. CDR1 and CDR2 (germline): MNHEY, SMNVEV (reference sequence). Trimming at V came to 8 bases and at J to 3 bases, leaving 6 bases not matched to a gene. CDR3 length: 13 residues. CDR3 bases: TGTGCCAGCCGTATCACAGGGGGCTACGAGCAGTACTTC. This gives the protein CASRITGGYEQYF.

This clone was found a few times. The rearrangement uses TRBV4-3 and TRBJ2-2; 8 bases map to TRBD2. CDR1 is LGHNA and CDR2 is YSLEER in the germline V gene. This CDR3 is built from 16 residues. With V trimmed by 4 bases and J by 8 bases, 12 bases remained unmatched. In nucleotides, the CDR3 is TGCGCCAGCAGCCCAGAGGGGACTAGAGGGTTGGGGGAGCTGTTTTTT. It is translated as CASSPEGTRGLGELFF.

This chain connects TRBV6-4 to TRBJ2-1; 8 positions agree with TRBD2. The germline V gene encodes CDR1 MRHNA and CDR2 SNTAGT. The CDR3 has 14 amino acids. V lost 2 bases to trimming and J lost 4 bases; unmatched junction nucleotides: 1. The CDR3: CASSDAGGYNEQFF. The CDR3, as DNA: TGTGCCAGCAGTGACGCGGGGGGATACAATGAGCAGTTCTTC.

The J gene is TRBJ1-1, the V gene TRBV7-8, with TRBD1 matching 8 bases. Per the germline V gene, CDR1 is SGHVS and CDR2 is FQNEAQ. Trimming took 5 bases from V and 1 from J; bases not matched to a gene: 6. This CDR3 has 15 amino acids. CDR3 nucleotides: TGTGCCAGCAGCACCGGACAGGGAAGGAACACTGAAGCTTTCTTT. This encodes CASSTGQGRNTEAFF.

The chain couples TRBV5-1 to TRBJ1-5; D is perhaps TRBD1 (5 bases). Trimming took off 2 bases at V and 4 bases at J, with 13 bases between the two ends. Germline V lookup: CDR1 SGHRS, CDR2 YFSETQ. This CDR3 is built from 15 residues. The CDR3 here is CASSLDSLGNQPQHF. DNA of the CDR3: TGCGCCAGCAGCTTAGACAGTTTGGGGAATCAGCCCCAGCATTTT.

V gene TRBV6-2 or TRBV6-3 combines with J gene TRBJ2-7; TRBD1 is a possible D gene (6 bases). The CDR3 loop spans 13 amino acids. V gave up 4 bases and J gave up 2 bases, with 9 bases separating them. CDR1 MNHEY and CDR2 SVGEGT come from the germline V gene. The DNA of the CDR3 is TGTGCCAGCAGTTCCGGACAGACCTACGAGCAGTACTTC. This translates into CASSSGQTYEQYF.

CDR3 residues: CASSLRDLNEKLFF. CDR3 nucleotides: TGCGCCAGCAGCCTCCGGGACTTAAATGAAAAACTGTTTTTT. The chain combines TRBV5-1 with TRBJ1-4, with D perhaps matching TRBD1 (5 bases). CDR3 length: 14 amino acids. V was cut by 4 bases and J by 5 bases, with 12 bases left in between. In germline, CDR1 is SGHRS, CDR2 YFSETQ. The variable domain in full, with the rest retrieved from reference TRBV5-1 and TRBJ1-4, is KAGVTQTPRYLIKTRGQQVTLSCSPISGHRSVSWYQQTPGQGLQFLFEYFSETQRNKGNFPGRFSGRQFSNSRSEMNVSTLELGDSALYLCASSLRDLNEKLFFGSGTQLSVL.

The chain couples TRBV7-9 to TRBJ2-1, with 8 bases matching TRBD1. The CDR3 runs to 16 residues. J lost 8 bases, V lost 5 bases, and 14 bases had no gene match. Germline V gene lookup returns CDR1 SEHNR and CDR2 FQNEAQ (reference sequence). In DNA form, the CDR3 reads TGTGCCAGCAGCCCAAAACGTACAGGGGGTTTCGATGAGCAGTTCTTC. It translates to CASSPKRTGGFDEQFF.

This clone occurred a few times. The chain couples TRBV27 to TRBJ1-6; D ambiguous. Germline CDR1 MNHEY, CDR2 SMNVEV (reference sequence). This CDR3 contains 16 residues. Trimming took 6 bases from V and 7 from J, leaving 19 bases between them. The CDR3 is CASRLSPTAMNSPLHF. Written as DNA, the CDR3 is TGTGCCAGCAGGCTTTCTCCAACTGCCATGAATTCACCCCTCCACTTT.

The chain carries TRBV6-1 and TRBJ1-5, with 7 positions matching TRBD1. Germline CDR1 MNHNS, CDR2 SASEGT. The J segment lost 4 bases and the V segment lost 2 bases, leaving 11 bases of the junction unmatched. The length of the CDR3 is 17 residues. The CDR3 protein is CASSEPRSGGSNQPQHF. CDR3 nucleotide sequence: TGTGCCAGCAGTGAACCCAGATCAGGGGGTTCTAATCAGCCCCAGCATTTT.

This clone appeared once. This sequence joins TRBV2 and TRBJ2-2; 12 bases match TRBD2. Per the germline V gene, CDR1 is SNHLY and CDR2 is FYNNEI. The trim removed 7 bases at V and 0 bases at J, leaving 3 bases unmatched. The CDR3 has 16 amino acids. CDR3 sequence: CASTWTSGTNTGELFF. The CDR3, as DNA: TGTGCCAGCACGTGGACTAGCGGGACGAACACCGGGGAGCTGTTTTTT. The full variable domain, in which reference TRBV2 and TRBJ2-2 provide the parts outside the CDR3, is EPEVTQTPSHQVTQMGQEVILRCVPISNHLYFYWYRQILGQKVEFLVSFYNNEISEKSEIFDDQFSVERPDGSNFTLKIRSTKLEDSAMYFCASTWTSGTNTGELFFGEGSRLTVL.

This clone appeared once. V gene TRBV4-3 combines with J gene TRBJ2-3; D remains ambiguous. The V and J ends lost 1 base and 2 bases respectively, with 7 bases between them. The CDR3 has 14 amino acids. In germline, CDR1 is LGHNA, CDR2 YSLEER. The CDR3 protein is CASSQGEVTDTQYF. DNA of the CDR3: TGCGCCAGCAGCCAAGGCGAGGTCACAGATACGCAGTATTTT.

The V call is TRBV6-5, the J call TRBJ1-1, with D hard to call. Germline CDR1 is MNHEY and CDR2 is SVGAGI. Trimming removed 2 bases at V and 6 bases at J, with 19 bases between. CDR3 length: 16 residues. This chain's CDR3 is CASSYTRHNPNAEAFF. CDR3 sequence (DNA): TGTGCCAGCAGTTACACACGACACAATCCCAACGCTGAAGCTTTCTTT.

The genes are TRBV6-4 and TRBJ1-2, with D possibly being TRBD1 (5 bases). V was pared by 6 bases and J by 4 bases, with 12 bases between. Germline CDR1 reads MRHNA; CDR2 reads SNTAGT. The CDR3 covers 13 residues. The CDR3 sequence: CASRPDSSYGYTF. Here the CDR3 DNA reads TGTGCCAGCAGGCCCGACAGTAGCTATGGCTACACCTTC.

The gene calls are TRBV15 and TRBJ1-2, with 8 positions matching TRBD1. Germline trimming cut 3 bases from V and 6 bases from J; bases unmatched to any gene: 18. The V gene's germline CDR1 is LNHNV and CDR2 YYDKDF (reference sequence). This CDR3 spans 18 amino acids. The CDR3 nucleotides are TGTGCCACCAGCAGGCCCTCCGGGACAGGACCCCGAAGGGATGGCTACACCTTC. It is translated as CATSRPSGTGPRRDGYTF.